The clone carrying this T cell receptor (beta chain) was recorded many times. The second PCR ran 7 to 11 cycles with a sample-barcoded 5' primer and J-beta primers. TCRdb processed the 5' RACE reads anew with MiXCR; each CDR3 protein has one entry. The table lists about 1.8 million distinct CDR3 sequences, approximately 50% of them singletons. CDR3 length equals 12 residues. The germline V gene has CDR1 SGHRS and CDR2 YFSETQ. Trimming pared 1 base from V and 4 bases from J, leaving 4 bases between. The sample comes from a study of blood T cells in healthy people across ages. The sequenced sample consisted of blood. The receptor's source is a woman aged 40 to 50 in good health. This chain joins TRBV5-1 and TRBJ2-3; D uncertain. The CDR3 spells CASSLQPDTQYF. The CDR3 region has the DNA TGCGCCAGCAGCTTGCAGCCAGATACGCAGTATTTT.